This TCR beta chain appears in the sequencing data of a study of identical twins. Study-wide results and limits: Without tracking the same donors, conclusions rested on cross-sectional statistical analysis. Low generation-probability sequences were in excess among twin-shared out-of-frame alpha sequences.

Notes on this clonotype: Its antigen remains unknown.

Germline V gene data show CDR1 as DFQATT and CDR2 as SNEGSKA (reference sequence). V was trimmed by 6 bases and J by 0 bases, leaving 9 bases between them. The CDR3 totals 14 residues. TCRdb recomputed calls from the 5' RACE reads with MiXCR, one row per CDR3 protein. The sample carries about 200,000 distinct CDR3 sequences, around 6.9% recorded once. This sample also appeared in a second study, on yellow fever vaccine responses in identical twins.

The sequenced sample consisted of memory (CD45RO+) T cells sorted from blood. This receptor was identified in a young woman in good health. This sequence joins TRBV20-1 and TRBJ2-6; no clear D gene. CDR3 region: CSASPGSGANVLTF. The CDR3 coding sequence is TGCAGTGCCAGCCCAGGCTCTGGGGCCAACGTCCTGACTTTC.